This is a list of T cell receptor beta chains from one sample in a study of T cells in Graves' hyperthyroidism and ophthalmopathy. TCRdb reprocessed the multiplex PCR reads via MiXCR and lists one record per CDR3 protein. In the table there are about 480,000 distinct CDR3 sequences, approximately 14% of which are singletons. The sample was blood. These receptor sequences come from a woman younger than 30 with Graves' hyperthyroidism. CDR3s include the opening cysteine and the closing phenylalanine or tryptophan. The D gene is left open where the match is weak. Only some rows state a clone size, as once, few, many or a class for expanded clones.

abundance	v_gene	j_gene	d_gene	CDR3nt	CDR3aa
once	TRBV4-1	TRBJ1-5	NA	TGCGCCAGCAGCCACTTTCAGGGTGGCAATCAGCCCCAGCATTTT	CASSHFQGGNQPQHF
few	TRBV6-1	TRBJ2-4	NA	TGTGCCAGCAGCCCAACTCCAGGGGAAAACATTCAGTACTTC	CASSPTPGENIQYF
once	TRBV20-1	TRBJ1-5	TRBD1	TGCAGTGCTGGCGAGACAGGGGTCGAGCCCCAGCATTTT	CSAGETGVEPQHF
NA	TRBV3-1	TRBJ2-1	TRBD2	TGTGCCAGCAGCCTCGCACAGCGGGAGGTCTACAATGAGCAGTTCTTC	CASSLAQREVYNEQFF
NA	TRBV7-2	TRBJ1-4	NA	TGTGCCAGCAGCTTAAGTCCGGTAAATGAAAAACTGTTTTTT	CASSLSPVNEKLFF
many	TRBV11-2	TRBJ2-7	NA	TGTGCCAGCAGCTCCCCGAGCGGAAACTACGAGCAGTACTTC	CASSSPSGNYEQYF
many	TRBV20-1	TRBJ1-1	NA	TGCAGTGCTAGAGAAAGGTGGGGGAGCACTGAAGCTTTCTTT	CSARERWGSTEAFF
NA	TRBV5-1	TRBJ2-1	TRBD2	TGCGCCAGCAGCTCGGGGACTAGCGGGAGGGCCCACTACAATGAGCAGTTCTTC	CASSSGTSGRAHYNEQFF
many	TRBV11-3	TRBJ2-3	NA	TGTGCCAGCCTTGGAGGGCGCGCAGATACGCAGTATTTT	CASLGGRADTQYF
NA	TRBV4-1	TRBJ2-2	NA	TGCGCCAGCAGCCAAGATACCGGGAGAGTAAGCACCGGGGAGCTGTTTTTT	CASSQDTGRVSTGELFF
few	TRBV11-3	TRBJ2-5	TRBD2	TGTGCCAGCAGCAGCGGGACTAGCGGGAGATTGGAGACCCAGTACTTC	CASSSGTSGRLETQYF
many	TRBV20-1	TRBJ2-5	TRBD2	TGCAGTGCTAGAGATAGGACTAGGCTAGAGACCCAGTACTTC	CSARDRTRLETQYF
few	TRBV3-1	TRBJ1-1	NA	TGTGCCAGCAGCCTGGGACTAACGAACACTGAAGCTTTCTTT	CASSLGLTNTEAFF
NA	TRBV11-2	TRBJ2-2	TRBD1	TGTGCCAGCAGAGGAGGACAGGGGGTTAACGGGGAGCGGTTTTTT	CASRGGQGVNGERFF
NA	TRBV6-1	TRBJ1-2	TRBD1	TGTGCCAGCAGCCTACTTGCCCCTCTTCGACAGGGCAGCTATGGCTACACCTTC	CASSLLAPLRQGSYGYTF
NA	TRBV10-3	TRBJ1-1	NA	TGTGCCATCATCAAGACAGGCCTGAACACTGAAGCTTTCTTT	CAIIKTGLNTEAFF
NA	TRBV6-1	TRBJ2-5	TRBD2	TGTGCCAGCAGTCCAGTAGCGGGAGCGGGAGAGACCCAGTACTTC	CASSPVAGAGETQYF
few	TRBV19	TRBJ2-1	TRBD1	TGTGCCAGTAGTAGTTCCCGGGACAGAGATAGGGATGAGCAGTTCTTC	CASSSSRDRDRDEQFF
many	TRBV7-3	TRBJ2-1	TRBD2	TGTGCCAGCAGCTCTGGACTAGCGACAACGACTGGGAATGAGCAGTTCTTC	CASSSGLATTTGNEQFF
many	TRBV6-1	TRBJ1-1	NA	TGTGCCAGCAGATCCTCTGGGGATTCCACTGAAGCTTTCTTT	CASRSSGDSTEAFF
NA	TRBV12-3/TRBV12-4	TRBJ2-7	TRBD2	TGTGCCAGCAGTGCCGGGACTAGCGGGAGCGACGAGCAGTACTTC	CASSAGTSGSDEQYF
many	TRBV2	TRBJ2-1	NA	TGTGCCAGCAAGGTAGGCAATGAGCAGTTCTTC	CASKVGNEQFF
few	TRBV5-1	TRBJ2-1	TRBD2	TGCGCCAGCAGCTTGGCCGAACTAGCGGGAGACAATGAGCAGTTCTTC	CASSLAELAGDNEQFF
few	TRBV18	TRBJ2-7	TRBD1	TGTGCCAGCTCACCACCTCGACAGGGTGGTACCTCCTACGAGCAGTACTTC	CASSPPRQGGTSYEQYF
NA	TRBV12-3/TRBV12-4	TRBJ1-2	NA	TGTGCCAGCAGTAGGGATGGCTACACCTTC	CASSRDGYTF
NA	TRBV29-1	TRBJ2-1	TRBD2	TGCAACGTGCCTGAACTAGCGGGAGACAATGAGCAGTTCTTC	CNVPELAGDNEQFF
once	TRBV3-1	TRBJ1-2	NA	TGTGCCAGCAGCCAAGGGTGGGGGACGGGTGGCTACACCTTC	CASSQGWGTGGYTF
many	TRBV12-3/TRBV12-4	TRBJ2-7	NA	TGTGCCAGCAGTTTAATGGCCTACGAGCAGTACTTC	CASSLMAYEQYF
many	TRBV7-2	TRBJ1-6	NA	TGTGCCACCCATGACCGGAGCTCCTATAATTCACCCCTCCACTTT	CATHDRSSYNSPLHF
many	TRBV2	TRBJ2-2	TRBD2	TGTGCCAGCAGTTTAGCGGGAGTTAGACTAGAAACCGGGGAGCTGTTTTTT	CASSLAGVRLETGELFF
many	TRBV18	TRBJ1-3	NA	TGTGCCAGCTCACCACCGGGGCTCGGCGGGACACCTGGAAACACCATATATTTT	CASSPPGLGGTPGNTIYF
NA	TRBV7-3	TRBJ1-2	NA	TGTGCCAGCAGCTCGGAACCAGGGAGGGCGGGTGGCTACACCTTC	CASSSEPGRAGGYTF
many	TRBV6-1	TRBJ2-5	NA	TGTGCCAGCAGTGAATCTCGAGAGACCCAGTACTTC	CASSESRETQYF
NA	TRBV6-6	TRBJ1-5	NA	TGTGCCAGCAGTTACGAGGGCGGCTTCAATCAGCCCCAGCATTTT	CASSYEGGFNQPQHF
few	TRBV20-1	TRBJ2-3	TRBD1	TGCAGTGTGCACAGGGGATGGGCAGATACGCAGTATTTT	CSVHRGWADTQYF
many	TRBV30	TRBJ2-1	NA	TGTGCCTGGAGTGTAGGATCACATCAGTTCTTC	CAWSVGSHQFF
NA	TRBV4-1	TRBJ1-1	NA	TGCGCCAGCAGCCGCATGGACTCAGAGGGCGTGAACACTGAAGCTTTCTTT	CASSRMDSEGVNTEAFF
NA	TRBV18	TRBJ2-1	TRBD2	TGTGCCAGCTCTCTAGCGGGAGGGTACGACAATGAGCAGTTCTTC	CASSLAGGYDNEQFF
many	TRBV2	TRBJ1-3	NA	TGTGCCAGCAGCCCGGACGCTGGAAACACCATATATTTT	CASSPDAGNTIYF
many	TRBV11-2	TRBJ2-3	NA	TGTGCCAGCACCGGGCGGAGGAATGGGGATACGCAGTATTTT	CASTGRRNGDTQYF
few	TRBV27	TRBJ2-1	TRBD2	TGTGCCAGCAGTTTTCTGGGGACTAGCGGGAGTTGGGGGAATGAGCAGTTCTTC	CASSFLGTSGSWGNEQFF
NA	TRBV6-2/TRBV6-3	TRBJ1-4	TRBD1	TGTGCCAGCAGAAAACAGGGGGCGGATAATGAAAAACTGTTTTTT	CASRKQGADNEKLFF
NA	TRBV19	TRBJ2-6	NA	TGTGCCAGTAGTATCCACAGGGCTGGGGCCAACGTCCTGACTTTC	CASSIHRAGANVLTF
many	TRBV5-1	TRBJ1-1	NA	TGCGCCAGCAGCTTGTCAGGGGCGCCTATGAACACTGAAGCTTTCTTT	CASSLSGAPMNTEAFF
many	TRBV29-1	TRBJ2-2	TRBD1	TGCAGCGTCAGGGGGATGGGGGACGGGGAGCTGTTTTTT	CSVRGMGDGELFF
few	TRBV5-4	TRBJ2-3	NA	TGTGCCAGCAGCTCTGGGGCGGGAAGCGCAGATACGCAGTATTTT	CASSSGAGSADTQYF
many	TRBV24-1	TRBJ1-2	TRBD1	TGTGCCACCAGGAAGGCTGGGGACAGAGAGCGAATAAACTATGGCTACACCTTC	CATRKAGDRERINYGYTF
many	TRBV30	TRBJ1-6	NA	TGTGCCTGGAAGGGGGGCCCGGATAATTCACCCCTCCACTTT	CAWKGGPDNSPLHF
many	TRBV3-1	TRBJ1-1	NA	TGTGCCAGCAGCCAATATGGGACATGGCTTACTGAAGCTTTCTTT	CASSQYGTWLTEAFF
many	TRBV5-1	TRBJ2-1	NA	TGCGCCAGCAGCTTGGACCAGGGTACCAACAATGAGCAGTTCTTC	CASSLDQGTNNEQFF
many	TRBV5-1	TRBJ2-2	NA	TGCGCCAGCAGCTTTGTACAGGGAGGGGCCGGGGAGCTGTTTTTT	CASSFVQGGAGELFF
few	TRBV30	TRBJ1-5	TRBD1	TGTGCCTGGACAAAACGTGGGGGACAGAACAATCAGCCCCAGCATTTT	CAWTKRGGQNNQPQHF
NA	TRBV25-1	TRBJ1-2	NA	TGTGCCAGCAGTGTCCACTCGGACTCCCTAGGCGGTGGCTACACCTTC	CASSVHSDSLGGGYTF
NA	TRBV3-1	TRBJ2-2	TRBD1	TGTGCCAGCAGCCAAGACGGACAGGGGGCCACCGGGGAGCTGTTTTTT	CASSQDGQGATGELFF
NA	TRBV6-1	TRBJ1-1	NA	TGTGCCAGCAAACCCCCGGGGTTCACTGGAGCTTTCTTT	CASKPPGFTGAFF
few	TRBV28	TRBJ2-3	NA	TGTGCCAGCAGTTGGGATACGCAGTATTTT	CASSWDTQYF
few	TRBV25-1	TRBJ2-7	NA	TGTGCCAGCAGTGATGTTGGTTCCGAGCAGTACTTC	CASSDVGSEQYF
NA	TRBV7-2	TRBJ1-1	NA	TGTGCCAGCAGGGAAAAAAGCATGAACACTGAAGCTTTCTTT	CASREKSMNTEAFF
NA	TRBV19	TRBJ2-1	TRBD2	TGTGCCAGTAGTATAGTCGAGTGGAGGACTAGCAACAATGAGCAGTTCTTC	CASSIVEWRTSNNEQFF